The 5 T cell receptor beta chains below all came from one sample that was sequenced in a study of Tregs in tolerant kidney transplant recipients. Clones were sequenced by immunoSEQ multiplex PCR, and TCRdb holds only the in-frame ones, with some missing. The sample has 15,000 or so clones, and its top ten clones hold around 4%. Mixed chimerism was transient after nonmyeloablative marrow transplants from related graft donors. Specimen: CD4+ T cells from blood (PBMCs), collected 12 months after the transplant. All receptors derive from a human patient who received a combined kidney and bone marrow transplant. The graft donor may be the source of some T cells.

On this clone: The read finishes 3 residues shy of the CDR3 end, and the germline J gene is used to complete it. The chain combines TRBV6-1 with TRBJ2-7, with TRBD1 matching over 12 bases. Germline V gene sequence: CDR1 MNHNS, CDR2 SASEGT. The CDR3 covers 16 residues. The junction had 7 bases not matched to a gene; V was cut back by 4 bases and J by 3 bases. The covered CDR3 bases are TGTGCCAGCAGTGCCACCGGGACAGGGGGCAACTACGAG. This codes for CASSATGTGGNYE. The whole CDR3 sequence reads CASSATGTGGNYEQYF.

About this clone: The CDR3 end is not reached by the read, which stops 3 residues before it; the germline J gene fills it in. V usage is TRBV11-2 and J usage is TRBJ2-1; a possible D gene is TRBD2 (5 bases). This CDR3 region has 13 residues. V dropped 1 base and J dropped 6 bases, with 7 bases sitting between them. Per the germline V gene, CDR1 is SGHAT and CDR2 is FQNNGV. CDR3 DNA, as far as it was read: TGTGCCAGCAGCTTAGTAGCGCCCAATGAG. Its protein is CASSLVAPNE. The entire CDR3 is CASSLVAPNEQFF. Full variable domain (rest looked up from reference TRBV11-2 and TRBJ2-1): EAGVAQSPRYKIIEKRQSVAFWCNPISGHATLYWYQQILGQGPKLLIQFQNNGVVDDSQLPKDRFSAERLKGVDSTLKIQPAKLEDSAVYLCASSLVAPNEQFFGPGTRLTVL.

This clone is identified as medium-sized (0.01 to 0.1%) from frequency. The CDR3 goes on 3 residues after the read ends, and that part is filled in from the germline J gene. The J gene is TRBJ1-2, the V gene TRBV20-1; 12 bases line up with TRBD1. The CDR3 spans 13 residues. Germline V lookup: CDR1 DFQATT, CDR2 SNEGSKA (reference sequence). CDR3 bases read: TGCAGTGCTGGGACAGGGGGCGCCGTGAGC. Its translation: CSAGTGGAVS. The CDR3 in full is CSAGTGGAVSYTF.

Points on this clone: The read ends 3 residues early relative to the CDR3; the germline J gene fills the gap. The chain employs TRBV7-2 and TRBJ2-5; 8 bases fit TRBD2. CDR3 length equals 15 residues. The germline CDR1 and CDR2 sequences are SGHTA and FQGNSA. V was clipped by 5 bases and J by 1 base; unmatched bases: 6. CDR3: CASSTIGLAQETQYF. The CDR3 DNA, read in part, is TGTGCCAGCAGCACGATCGGACTAGCCCAAGAGACC.

Details on this clone: Read data end 3 residues before the CDR3 end; the end is taken from the germline J gene. The chain combines TRBV7-2 with TRBJ1-1; D is unresolved. CDR1 and CDR2 from the germline V gene are SGHTA and FQGNSA. The CDR3 runs 15 residues. V was shortened by 7 bases and J by 0 bases, with 15 bases between the two germline ends. The CDR3 reads CASTWVRGLNTEAFF. The CDR3 DNA, read in part, is TGTGCCAGCACCTGGGTGCGGGGTTTGAACACTGAA.